This TCR beta chain was captured by sequencing in a study of blood T cell repertoires in COVID-19. About the research overall: The origin of the acute and convalescent COVID-19 samples was the United States, Italy and Spain.

In the authors' workflow: Using reference gene primer amplification, nucleated cell counts were estimated. Some clones are missing from TCRdb's copy, which holds only in-frame ones; the method was immunoSEQ multiplex PCR. Clone size and V and J calls were adopted from that table, with D and trimming inferred from the DNA. The sample has hundreds of thousands of clones; 80% to 90% are singletons. Sequences were obtained from peripheral blood. This clonotype originated in a woman under 40 with active or convalescent COVID-19.

CDR3 sequence: CATSGGGQHYGYTF. The CDR3 nucleotides are TGTGCCACCAGTGGGGGAGGACAACACTATGGCTACACCTTC. The rearrangement joins TRBV24-1 to TRBJ1-2; D possibly corresponds to TRBD1 (5 bases). Germline CDR1 KGHDR, CDR2 SFDVKD. V gave up 5 bases and J gave up 3 bases, with 12 bases separating them. CDR3 length: 14 residues.